Each of the 7 T cell receptor beta chains below was sequenced from the same sample in a study of control samples from healthy donors and cancer patients. The repertoire was sequenced with immunoSEQ multiplex PCR; TCRdb's copy has only in-frame clones and lacks some. The sample holds 60,000 to 75,000 clones, around 90% seen once. Sequenced input: PBMCs. These receptors were collected from a man aged 55 to 70 with colorectal cancer.

The rearrangement uses TRBV19 and TRBJ1-2; maybe TRBD1 (5 bases). Germline lookup yields CDR1 LNHDA and CDR2 SQIVND (reference sequence). This CDR3 contains 19 residues. V was trimmed by 2 bases and J by 3 bases, leaving 25 bases between them. CDR3 bases: TGTGCCAGTAGTATAACCCTAGCCCGCGGGGGGGTGCAGGACTATGGCTACACCTTC. This translates into CASSITLARGGVQDYGYTF.

This clone showed up just a few times. The J gene is TRBJ2-5, the V gene TRBV5-1; 13 bases align to TRBD2. The V and J ends lost 3 bases and 2 bases, in that order; junction bases with no gene match: 7. This CDR3 spans 17 amino acids. Germline V gene data show CDR1 as SGHRS and CDR2 as YFSETQ. Here the CDR3 reads CASSSGLAGARQETQYF. CDR3 DNA: TGCGCCAGCAGCTCTGGACTAGCGGGGGCCAGACAAGAGACCCAGTACTTC.

The chain couples TRBV19 to TRBJ2-1; the match to TRBD1 covers 8 bases. After removal of 3 bases from V and 3 bases from J, the junction contained 7 bases not matched to a gene. This CDR3 has 16 residues. From germline, CDR1 is LNHDA and CDR2 SQIVND (reference sequence). CDR3 loop: CASSIRGRGLYNEQFF. CDR3 in DNA: TGTGCCAGTAGTATTCGTGGCAGGGGGCTCTACAATGAGCAGTTCTTC.

The CDR3 region has the DNA TGTGCCAGCAGCACGGGACTAGCGGCGAACACCGGGGAGCTGTTTTTT. As protein: CASSTGLAANTGELFF. This rearrangement joins TRBV7-6 to TRBJ2-2; 11 nucleotides agree with TRBD2. In germline, CDR1 is SGHVS, CDR2 FNYEAQ. Trimming removed 5 bases from V and 0 bases from J; junction bases left unmatched: 2. The CDR3 length is 16 residues. The full variable domain, completed using reference TRBV7-6 and TRBJ2-2, is GAGVSQSPRYKVTKRGQDVALRCDPISGHVSLYWYRQALGQGPEFLTYFNYEAQQDKSGLPNDRFSAERPEGSISTLTIQRTEQRDSAMYRCASSTGLAANTGELFFGEGSRLTVL.

The rearrangement uses TRBV6-1 and TRBJ1-1; D not certain. The germline V and J ends were trimmed by 0 bases and 14 bases, with 7 bases remaining between them. CDR3 length: 10 amino acids. The germline gives CDR1 MNHNS, CDR2 SASEGT. DNA of the CDR3: TGTGCCAGCAGTGAAGCAACACCCTTCTTT. Translated, it gives CASSEATPFF.

The rearrangement joins TRBV7-2 to TRBJ2-5; D unclear. Per germline, CDR1 SGHTA and CDR2 FQGNSA. The V end was cut by 5 bases, the J end by 5 bases, with 12 bases between. This CDR3 region has 13 residues. As DNA, the CDR3 is TGTGCCAGCAGCCCTCTAAGTAGGGAGACCCAGTACTTC. It translates to CASSPLSRETQYF.

The chain uses TRBV10-3 and TRBJ2-7; 8 bases are shared with TRBD1. Unmatched junction bases numbered 12, after V lost 10 bases and J lost 4 bases. There are 14 residues in the CDR3. From germline, CDR1 is ENHRY and CDR2 SYGVKD. The CDR3 sequence is CATFRGTGQYEQYF. In nucleotides, the CDR3 is TGTGCCACCTTCCGGGGGACAGGTCAATACGAGCAGTACTTC.